What follows is one T cell receptor (beta chain) and its context. Data came from immunoSEQ multiplex PCR; TCRdb stores just in-frame clones and leaves some out. The data hold some 35,000 clones, with 80% to 90% observed a single time. This sample was taken from a study of blood T cell repertoires in COVID-19. In the study overall: PBMCs, B-cell-depleted T cells, or T cells were the source of the cDNA or gDNA that made up the material.

The CDR3 is made up of 16 amino acids. Looked up from germline, CDR1 is KGHSH and CDR2 is LQKENI. Germline trimming cut 2 bases from V and 6 bases from J; bases unmatched to any gene: 4. This chain uses TRBV18 with TRBJ2-7, with 16 bases fitting TRBD2. Sequenced sample: peripheral blood. The clonotype comes from a man aged 55-75 years with active COVID-19. The CDR3 reads CASSPGTSGRALEQYF. The CDR3 DNA is TGTGCCAGCTCACCAGGGACTAGCGGGAGGGCCCTCGAGCAGTACTTC.